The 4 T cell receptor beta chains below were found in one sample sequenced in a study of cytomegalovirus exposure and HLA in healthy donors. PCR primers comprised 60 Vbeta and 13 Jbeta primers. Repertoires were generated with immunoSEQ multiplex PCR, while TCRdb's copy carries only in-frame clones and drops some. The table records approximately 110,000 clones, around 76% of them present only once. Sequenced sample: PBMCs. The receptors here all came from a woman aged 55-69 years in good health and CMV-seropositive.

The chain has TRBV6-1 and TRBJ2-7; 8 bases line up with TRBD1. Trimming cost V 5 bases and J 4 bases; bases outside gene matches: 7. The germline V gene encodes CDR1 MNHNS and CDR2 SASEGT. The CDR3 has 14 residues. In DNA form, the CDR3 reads TGTGCCAGCAGTAAGGACAGGGATTCTTACGAGCAGTACTTC. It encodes CASSKDRDSYEQYF.

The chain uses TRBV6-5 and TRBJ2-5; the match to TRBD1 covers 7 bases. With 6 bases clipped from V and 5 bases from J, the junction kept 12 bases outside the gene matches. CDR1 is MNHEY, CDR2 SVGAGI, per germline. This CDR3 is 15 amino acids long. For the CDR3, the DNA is TGTGCCAGCAGGAGTGCTGGGACAGTAGGTGAGACCCAGTACTTC. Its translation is CASRSAGTVGETQYF.

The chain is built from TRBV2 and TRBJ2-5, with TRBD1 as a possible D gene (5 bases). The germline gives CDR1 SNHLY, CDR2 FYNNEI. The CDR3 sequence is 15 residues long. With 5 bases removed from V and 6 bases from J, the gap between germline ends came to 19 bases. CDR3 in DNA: TGTGCCAGCAGTTCCGACAGCCTGAATATGAAGACCCAGTACTTC. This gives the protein CASSSDSLNMKTQYF.

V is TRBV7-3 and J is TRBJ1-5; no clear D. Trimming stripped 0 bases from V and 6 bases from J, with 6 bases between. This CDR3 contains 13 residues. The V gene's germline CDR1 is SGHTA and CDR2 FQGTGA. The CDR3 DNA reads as TGTGCCAGCAGCTTAACGCCGGGTCAGCCCCAGCATTTT. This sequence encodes CASSLTPGQPQHF. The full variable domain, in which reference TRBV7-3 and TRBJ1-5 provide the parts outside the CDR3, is GAGVSQTPSNKVTEKGKYVELRCDPISGHTALYWYRQSLGQGPEFLIYFQGTGAADDSGLPNDRFFAVRPEGSVSTLKIQRTERGDSAVYLCASSLTPGQPQHFGDGTRLSIL.